The 23 T cell receptor beta chains given below trace back to one sample, sequenced in a study of preoperative IRX-2 immunotherapy in early breast cancer (dated by TCRdb to about 2019). Library creation used the immunoSEQ multiplex PCR assay. Sourced from immuneACCESS, this table was stored by TCRdb with only in-frame sequences that have V and J called. A share of the clones is absent; for the studies checked, an unresolved V gene accounts for under half, and the remainder has no known explanation. The sample profile shows about 25,000 clones; roughly 95% of them were found once. Of the sample, about 16% is held by the ten largest clones. In the paper's terms, the treatment or condition label means: preoperative locoregional IRX-2 cytokine immunotherapy. The material was tumor tissue, obtained after IRX-2 immunotherapy. Receptor source: a human donor with breast cancer.

The V call is TRBV19, the J call TRBJ1-1; 8 nucleotides agree with TRBD1. The CDR3 is 14 amino acids. The ends lost 5 bases at V and 6 bases at J; junction bases unmatched: 8. Germline CDR1 reads LNHDA; CDR2 reads SQIVND (reference sequence). CDR3 coding DNA: TGTGCCAGTAGTCCAAGGACAGGGCGAGCTGAAGCTTTCTTT. It encodes CASSPRTGRAEAFF.

The CDR3, as DNA: TGCGCCAGCAGTTTGACCGGGACAGGGTACCCCAATGAGCAGTTCTTC. Its translation: CASSLTGTGYPNEQFF. The V and J genes are TRBV5-1 and TRBJ2-1; 9 bases agree with TRBD1. Germline lookup yields CDR1 SGHRS and CDR2 YFSETQ. The CDR3 length is 16 residues. Unmatched junction bases numbered 12, after V lost 5 bases and J lost 6 bases.

The chain employs TRBV19 and TRBJ2-5; 8 nucleotides agree with TRBD1. This CDR3 region has 17 residues. CDR1 is LNHDA, CDR2 SQIVND, per germline (reference sequence). The J segment lost 4 bases and the V segment lost 0 bases, leaving 10 bases of the junction unmatched. The CDR3 DNA reads as TGTGCCAGTAGTATAGACCCTCGACAGGGGCAGGGAGAGACCCAGTACTTC. It is translated as CASSIDPRQGQGETQYF.

The chain combines TRBV2 with TRBJ2-2; TRBD2 might be the D (5 bases). The CDR3 loop spans 13 amino acids. CDR1 is SNHLY and CDR2 is FYNNEI in the germline V gene. The V end lost 4 bases, the J end lost 8 bases, and 11 bases lay between the germline ends. The CDR3 region is CASSGLAGGELFF. Here the CDR3 DNA reads TGTGCCAGCAGTGGTCTAGCCGGTGGGGAGCTGTTTTTT.

V is TRBV12-5 and J is TRBJ1-1; D not resolved. The V gene's germline CDR1 is LGHNT and CDR2 FRNRAP. The CDR3 loop spans 10 amino acids. V was clipped by 6 bases and J by 7 bases, with 6 bases between them. In nucleotides, the CDR3 is TGTGCTAGTGGGACTTTTGAAGCTTTCTTT. Its protein product is CASGTFEAFF.

The J gene is TRBJ2-7, the V gene TRBV9, with 9 bases that match TRBD1. Trimming took 0 bases from V and 2 from J; bases not matched to a gene: 9. Germline V lookup: CDR1 SGDLS, CDR2 YYNGEE. This CDR3 contains 17 residues. The CDR3 bases are TGTGCCAGCAGCGTAGAGGGGTTGACAGGGGGACCCTACGAGCAGTACTTC. It yields the protein CASSVEGLTGGPYEQYF.

V usage is TRBV4-1 and J usage is TRBJ2-2, with 9 bases aligning to TRBD2. Germline V gene data show CDR1 as MGHRA and CDR2 as YSYEKL. The CDR3 runs to 20 residues. After removal of 1 base from V and 4 bases from J, the junction contained 16 bases not matched to a gene. The CDR3 DNA reads TGCGCCAGCAGCCAAGCGCCCGGACGGGGAACTAGCGGGCGCACCGGGGAGCTGTTTTTT. Protein product: CASSQAPGRGTSGRTGELFF.

This chain links TRBV18 with TRBJ1-1; 8 nucleotides agree with TRBD1. The V segment lost 3 bases and the J segment 6 bases; nucleotides outside the gene matches: 3. This CDR3 comprises 13 residues. Germline loops: CDR1 KGHSH, CDR2 LQKENI. CDR3 nucleotide sequence: TGTGCCAGCTCACCTGGGACAGGTGCTGAAGCTTTCTTT. Amino acid sequence: CASSPGTGAEAFF.

This sequence joins TRBV28 and TRBJ1-4, with D maybe TRBD1 (6 bases). V was cut by 2 bases and J by 4 bases, with 11 bases left in between. CDR3 length: 15 amino acids. Germline loops: CDR1 MDHEN, CDR2 SYDVKM. CDR3 sequence (DNA): TGTGCCAGCAGTTTAGGGGGCGGGGGTAATGAAAAACTGTTTTTT. Translation: CASSLGGGGNEKLFF.

This sequence joins TRBV7-3 and TRBJ1-1; a weak D match, TRBD1 (5 bases). The CDR3 runs to 14 residues. V shed 3 bases and J shed 1 base, with 9 bases lying between them. Germline assignment: CDR1 SGHTA and CDR2 FQGTGA. For the CDR3, the DNA is TGTGCCAGCAGCTTGAATGGGGCGAACACTGAAGCTTTCTTT. Translation: CASSLNGANTEAFF.

This clone was detected once. The gene calls are TRBV5-1 and TRBJ2-7, with 7 bases identical to TRBD2. Germline-derived CDR1 and CDR2 are SGHRS and YFSETQ. The J segment lost 1 base and the V segment lost 0 bases, leaving 7 bases of the junction unmatched. The CDR3 has 16 amino acids. CDR3 residues: CASSLAVTSVSYEQYF. In DNA form, the CDR3 reads TGCGCCAGCAGCTTGGCCGTAACTAGCGTTTCCTACGAGCAGTACTTC.

The chain uses TRBV9 and TRBJ2-2; no reliable D call. There are 16 residues in the CDR3. V was clipped by 0 bases and J by 1 base, with 10 bases between them. Per germline, CDR1 SGDLS and CDR2 YYNGEE. As DNA, the CDR3 is TGTGCCAGCAGCGTAGGGGCCAGACAGAACACCGGGGAGCTGTTTTTT. Translating it yields CASSVGARQNTGELFF.

This chain joins TRBV13 and TRBJ2-7; TRBD2 aligns across 8 bases. CDR1 and CDR2 (germline): PRHDT, FYEKMQ (reference sequence). V lost 5 bases, J lost 6 bases, and 12 bases stayed unmatched. This CDR3 contains 15 residues. The CDR3 here is CASSGPGTSLSEQYF. The CDR3 DNA reads TGTGCCAGCAGCGGACCCGGGACTAGTTTATCCGAGCAGTACTTC. The full variable domain, rest sourced from reference TRBV13 and TRBJ2-7, is AAGVIQSPRHLIKEKRETATLKCYPIPRHDTVYWYQQGPGQDPQFLISFYEKMQSDKGSIPDRFSAQQFSDYHSELNMSSLELGDSALYFCASSGPGTSLSEQYFGPGTRLTVT.

This clone was picked up one time. The rearrangement links TRBV15 to TRBJ2-7; D unresolved. Per the germline V gene, CDR1 is LNHNV and CDR2 is YYDKDF (reference sequence). This CDR3 spans 15 amino acids. V lost 0 bases and J 0 bases, leaving 9 bases between the germline ends. In nucleotides, the CDR3 is TGTGCCACCAGCAGAGATAATTTTCTCTCCTACGAGCAGTACTTC. Translated: CATSRDNFLSYEQYF. Together with reference TRBV15 and TRBJ2-7, the CDR3 gives the full variable domain: DAMVIQNPRYQVTQFGKPVTLSCSQTLNHNVMYWYQQKSSQAPKLLFHYYDKDFNNEADTPDNFQSRRPNTSFCFLDIRSPGLGDTAMYLCATSRDNFLSYEQYFGPGTRLTVT.

V usage is TRBV19 and J usage is TRBJ1-2, with a possible D match to TRBD1 (5 bases). V shed 5 bases and J shed 7 bases, with 17 bases lying between them. Germline values: CDR1 LNHDA, CDR2 SQIVND (reference sequence). The CDR3 consists of 14 residues. Here the CDR3 reads CASSPGTSGRGYTF. The CDR3 DNA is TGTGCCAGTAGTCCCGGGACTTCAGGTCGTGGCTACACCTTC.

The chain uses TRBV5-1 and TRBJ2-7, with D unclear. The CDR3 runs to 12 residues. Trimming shortened V by 1 base and J by 5 bases, and 7 bases separated the two germline ends. Looked up from germline, CDR1 is SGHRS and CDR2 is YFSETQ. The CDR3 loop reads CASSLSTNEQYF. The DNA for the CDR3 is TGCGCCAGCAGCTTGTCGACAAACGAGCAGTACTTC.

This chain joins TRBV4-1 and TRBJ2-7; TRBD2 matches at 7 bases. The CDR3 has 15 residues. Germline CDR1 and CDR2: MGHRA and YSYEKL. Trimming removed 4 bases from V and 4 bases from J; junction bases left unmatched: 10. In nucleotides, the CDR3 is TGCGCCAGCAGCCTTTCGTCGGGAGGACCGTACGAGCAGTACTTC. Its protein product is CASSLSSGGPYEQYF.

CDR3 bases: TGTGCCAGCAGCACACAACGAAGAACAGGAAACACCATATATTTT. This sequence encodes CASSTQRRTGNTIYF. V and J are TRBV7-9 and TRBJ1-3; D is uncertain. Between the trimmed V and J ends, which lost 5 bases and 4 bases, there was a span of 15 bases. The length of the CDR3 is 15 residues. CDR1 and CDR2 (germline): SEHNR, FQNEAQ (reference sequence).

J is TRBJ2-7 and V is TRBV6-5; no definite D call. This CDR3 comprises 15 residues. V dropped 2 bases and J dropped 0 bases, with 11 bases sitting between them. The germline V gene has CDR1 MNHEY and CDR2 SVGAGI. The CDR3 is CASSYETVSSYEQYF. The CDR3 coding sequence is TGTGCCAGCAGTTACGAGACCGTGAGCTCCTACGAGCAGTACTTC.

CDR3 sequence reads: CASRPDGGGEQYF. The CDR3 nucleotides read TGTGCCAGCAGACCCGATGGGGGGGGAGAGCAGTACTTC. This rearrangement joins TRBV6-5 to TRBJ2-5, with 7 bases fitting TRBD2. The CDR3 contains 13 residues. J gave up 11 bases and V 6 bases, and 12 bases lay outside the gene matches. Germline V gene sequence: CDR1 MNHEY, CDR2 SVGAGI.

This rearrangement joins TRBV6-5 to TRBJ2-7; D is uncertain. The germline V and J ends were trimmed by 6 bases and 1 base, with 13 bases remaining between them. CDR3 size: 14 residues. Germline CDR1 and CDR2: MNHEY and SVGAGI. As DNA, the CDR3 is TGTGCCAGCAGCGTAGGAGATCGGTCCTACGAGCAGTACTTC. Translating gives CASSVGDRSYEQYF.

J is TRBJ2-3 and V is TRBV4-3; D unclear. Trimming cost V 3 bases and J 4 bases, with 11 bases left between them. From germline, CDR1 is LGHNA and CDR2 YSLEER. The CDR3 is made up of 14 amino acids. The DNA of the CDR3 is TGCGCCAGCAGCCAGGGATTACCCCCAGATACGCAGTATTTT. Its protein product is CASSQGLPPDTQYF.

The chain combines TRBV5-1 with TRBJ2-3; D gene uncertain. V lost 4 bases to trimming and J lost 2 bases, with 17 bases between them. The CDR3 length is 16 residues. CDR1 and CDR2 (germline): SGHRS, YFSETQ. The CDR3 protein is CASSVLTTTNTDTQYF. CDR3 nucleotides: TGCGCCAGCAGCGTCCTTACTACCACAAACACAGATACGCAGTATTTT.